This T cell receptor (beta chain) was identified during a study of cytomegalovirus exposure and HLA in healthy donors. General study points: About 150 TCR beta chains were listed as cytomegalovirus-associated. That first-cohort TCR clusters tended to co-occur in the approximately 120 validation repertoires was found in a later analysis. In vitro data verified a few CMV-associated chains as specific for CMV antigens.

To note about this clone: What it binds is not known.

Germline values: CDR1 SQVTM, CDR2 ANQGSEA. CDR3 size: 12 residues. V was cut by 6 bases and J by 0 bases, with 6 bases left in between. Produced via immunoSEQ multiplex PCR; TCRdb's table is partial and in-frame only. The table includes 65,000 to 80,000 clones, around 94% detected once. This TCR was recovered from a woman between 18 and 29 years old in good health and CMV-seropositive. The chain combines TRBV29-1 with TRBJ2-4, with no clear D. The sequencing sample was made of PBMCs. The CDR3 DNA is TGCAGCGTAGGAGAAGCCAAAAACATTCAGTACTTC. It encodes CSVGEAKNIQYF.